This entry features one TCR beta chain sequence. Its recognized antigen is unknown. Base qualities are not provided; no much larger clone lies one nucleotide away. The data stem from a study of blood T cell repertoires in COVID-19 (dated by TCRdb to about 2020). In the study overall: Collaborator samples came from the United States, Italy and Spain and covered acute and convalescent phases of COVID-19. The material from the prospective study consisted of cDNA or gDNA derived from T cells, B-cell-depleted T cells, or PBMCs. A freely available public database, intended as a resource for researchers studying the immune response to SARS-CoV-2, is where the repertoires were released. Where available, HLA class I and class II types were obtained from metadata supplied by the sample provider rather than from assay-based typing. Samples came from the ongoing ImmuneRACE study (first 160 participants) plus 1,254 subjects from 6 global collaborators. Subjects who had been exposed to COVID-19, were actively infected with it, or had recovered from it provided the deeply sampled blood TCRbeta repertoires that made up the dataset. A de-identified subject ID, COVID-19 status, age in years and sex were almost always included in the sample metadata.

Participants in the prospective study were enrolled through a virtual design, were aged 18 to 89 years, and lived in roughly 25 United States geographic areas. Cohort assignment in the prospective study relied on participant-reported clinical history from a screening survey and a study questionnaire. Recovered participants in ImmuneRACE Cohort 3 were defined by two consecutive negative NP/OP PCR tests, clearance by a healthcare professional, or resolution of symptoms. In the prospective study, mobile phlebotomists collected whole blood, serum and a nasopharyngeal or oropharyngeal swab from each participant. Participants in the prospective study had the option to provide additional blood draws and questionnaires over a 2-month period. Before DNA extraction, blood samples from the prospective study were shipped at room temperature or frozen. V and J are truncated by 0 bases and 1 base respectively, leaving an intervening sequence of 6 bases. The CDR3 starts with the cysteine, ends with the phenylalanine, and has 14 residues. Only the CDR3 portion is preserved as DNA: 42 bases, with reading frame beginning at the first base. The CDR1 and CDR2 encoded by the germline V gene (reference sequence) are SEHNR and FQNEAQ.

What the authors observed across the whole study: The amount of clinical and demographic metadata varied by source and participant and was provided uncurated.

TCRbeta CDR3 regions were amplified from genomic DNA using the immunoSEQ Assay, a bias-controlled multiplex PCR. In the paper's pipeline: Nucleated cell counts per sample were estimated from amplification of reference gene primers within the assay. Sequence reads were collapsed and filtered to measure the absolute abundance of every unique TCRbeta CDR3 rearrangement. Productive Simpson clonality was computed per sample as the square root of Simpson's diversity index over productive rearrangements. The table was pulled from immuneACCESS by TCRdb, which kept in-frame rearrangements only. Such tables lose some clones; where checked, under half of the loss comes from unresolved V genes, and the rest has no known cause. That table supplies the V and J calls and clone size; D and trimming were determined from the DNA. The table for this sample lists around 150,000 clones; about 81% of them were counted only once. The top ten clones comprise 7.3% of the sample.

The chain is assembled from TRBV7-9 and TRBJ1-1; possibly the D gene is TRBD1, per 5 matching bases. The sample comprised PBMCs or T cells enriched from blood (not recorded which). This receptor was obtained from a man between 45 and 60 years old who had recovered from COVID-19. The CDR3 has the sequence CASSLAGGNTEAFF. The DNA is as follows: TGTGCCAGCAGCTTAGCGGGGGGGAACACTGAAGCTTTCTTT.